The clone carrying this TCR beta chain was detected a few times. The antigen remains unidentified. The data were obtained in a study of radiotherapy plus CTLA-4 blockade in lung cancer. Study background: Around 18% of enrolled patients responded objectively, and 31% had disease control. General study points: Radiotherapy with ipilimumab was followed by blood expansion of tumor-derived clones.

The ends were cut back, 7 bases at V and 4 bases at J, with 10 bases in the middle. Germline values: CDR1 MNHNS, CDR2 SASEGT. The CDR3 covers 13 residues. Assay: immunoSEQ multiplex PCR; the TCRdb copy retains only in-frame clones and omits some. The sample holds approximately 44,000 clones, around 76% seen once. CTLA-4 blockade using ipilimumab, together with focal radiation, was received by patients with chemo-refractory metastatic non-small-cell lung cancer. This specimen consisted of peripheral blood, obtained from a patient treated with radiotherapy plus ipilimumab. The rearrangement joins TRBV6-1 to TRBJ2-2; D perhaps matches TRBD1 (5 bases). The receptor comes from a human donor with non-small cell lung cancer who had stable disease on radiotherapy plus ipilimumab. The CDR3 here is CASNFQGTGELFF. CDR3 DNA: TGTGCCAGCAACTTTCAGGGCACCGGGGAGCTGTTTTTT.